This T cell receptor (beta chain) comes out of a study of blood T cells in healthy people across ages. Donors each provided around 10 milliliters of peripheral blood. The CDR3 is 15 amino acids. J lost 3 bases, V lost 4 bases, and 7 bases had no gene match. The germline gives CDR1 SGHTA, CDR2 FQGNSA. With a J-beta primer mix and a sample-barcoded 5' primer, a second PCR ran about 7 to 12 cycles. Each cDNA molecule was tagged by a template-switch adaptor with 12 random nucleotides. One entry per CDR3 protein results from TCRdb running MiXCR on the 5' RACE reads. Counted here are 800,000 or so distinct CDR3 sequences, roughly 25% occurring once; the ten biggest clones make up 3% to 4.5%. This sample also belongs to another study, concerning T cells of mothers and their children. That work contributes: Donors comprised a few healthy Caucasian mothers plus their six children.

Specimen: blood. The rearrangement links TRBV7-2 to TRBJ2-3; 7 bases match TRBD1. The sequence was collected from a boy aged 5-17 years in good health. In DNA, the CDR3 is TGTGCCAGCAGCTCAAACAGGGGACGTACAGATACGCAGTATTTT. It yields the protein CASSSNRGRTDTQYF.